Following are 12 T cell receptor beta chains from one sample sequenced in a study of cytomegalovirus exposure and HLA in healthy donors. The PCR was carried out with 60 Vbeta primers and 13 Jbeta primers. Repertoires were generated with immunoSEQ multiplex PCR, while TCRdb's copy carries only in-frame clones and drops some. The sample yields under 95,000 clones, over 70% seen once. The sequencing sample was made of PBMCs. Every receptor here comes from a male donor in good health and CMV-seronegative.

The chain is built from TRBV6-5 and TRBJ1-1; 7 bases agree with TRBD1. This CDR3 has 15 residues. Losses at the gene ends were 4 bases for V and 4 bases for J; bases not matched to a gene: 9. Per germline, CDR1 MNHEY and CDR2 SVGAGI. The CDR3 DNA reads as TGTGCCAGCAGTTTGCGCCAGGGGGTGACCACTGAAGCTTTCTTT. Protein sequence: CASSLRQGVTTEAFF.

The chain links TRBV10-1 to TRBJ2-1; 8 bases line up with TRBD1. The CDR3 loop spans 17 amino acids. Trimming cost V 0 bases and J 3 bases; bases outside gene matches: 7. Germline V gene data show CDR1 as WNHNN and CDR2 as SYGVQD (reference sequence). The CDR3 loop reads CASSESRTGKNYNEQFF. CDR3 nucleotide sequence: TGCGCCAGCAGTGAGTCGAGGACAGGGAAAAACTACAATGAGCAGTTCTTC.

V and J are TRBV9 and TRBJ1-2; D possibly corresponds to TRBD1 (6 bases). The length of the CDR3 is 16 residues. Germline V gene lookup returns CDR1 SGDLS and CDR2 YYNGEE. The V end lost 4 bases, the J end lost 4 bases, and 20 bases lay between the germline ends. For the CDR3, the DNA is TGTGCCAGCAGCCCCGGGACATCAATGAGGCGCTATGGCTACACCTTC. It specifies CASSPGTSMRRYGYTF.

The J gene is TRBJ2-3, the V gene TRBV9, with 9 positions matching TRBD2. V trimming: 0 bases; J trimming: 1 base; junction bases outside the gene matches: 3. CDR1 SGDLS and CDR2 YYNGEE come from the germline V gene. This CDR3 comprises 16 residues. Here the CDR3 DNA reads TGTGCCAGCAGCGTAGCGATAGCGGGGGGCACAGATACGCAGTATTTT. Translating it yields CASSVAIAGGTDTQYF.

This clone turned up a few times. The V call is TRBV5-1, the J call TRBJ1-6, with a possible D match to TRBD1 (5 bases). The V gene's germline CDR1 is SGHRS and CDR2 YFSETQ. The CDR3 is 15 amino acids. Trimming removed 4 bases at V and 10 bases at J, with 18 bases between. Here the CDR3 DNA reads TGCGCCAGCAGCCCCGAAGGCAGTCAGGGCTCACCCCTCCACTTT. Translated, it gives CASSPEGSQGSPLHF.

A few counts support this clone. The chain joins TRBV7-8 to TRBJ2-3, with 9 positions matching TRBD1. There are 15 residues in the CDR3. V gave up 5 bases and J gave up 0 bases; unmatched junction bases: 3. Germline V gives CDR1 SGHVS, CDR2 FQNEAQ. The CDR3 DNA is TGTGCCAGCAGCATACAGGGGGCGAGCACAGATACGCAGTATTTT. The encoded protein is CASSIQGASTDTQYF.

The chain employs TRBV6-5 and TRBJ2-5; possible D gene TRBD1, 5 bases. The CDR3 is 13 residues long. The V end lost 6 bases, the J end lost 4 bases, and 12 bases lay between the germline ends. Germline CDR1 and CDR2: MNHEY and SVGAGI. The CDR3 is CASRAGILETQYF. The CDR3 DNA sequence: TGTGCCAGCAGGGCAGGGATTCTAGAGACCCAGTACTTC.

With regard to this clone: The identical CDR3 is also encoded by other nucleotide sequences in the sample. The CDR3 DNA follows: TGTGCCAGCAGCCACCGGGACAGGGGAAGGGAGACCCAGTACTTC. It yields the protein CASSHRDRGRETQYF. This sequence joins TRBV27 and TRBJ2-5; 10 bases line up with TRBD1. The CDR3 length is 15 residues. J lost 5 bases, V lost 6 bases, and 9 bases had no gene match. CDR1 and CDR2 (germline): MNHEY, SMNVEV (reference sequence).

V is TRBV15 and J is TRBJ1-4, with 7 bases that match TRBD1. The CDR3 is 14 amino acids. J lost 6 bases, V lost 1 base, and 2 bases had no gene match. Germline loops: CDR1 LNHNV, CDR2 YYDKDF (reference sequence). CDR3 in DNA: TGTGCCACCAGCAGAGGAGGGACAGATGAAAAACTGTTTTTT. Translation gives CATSRGGTDEKLFF. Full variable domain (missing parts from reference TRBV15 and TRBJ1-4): DAMVIQNPRYQVTQFGKPVTLSCSQTLNHNVMYWYQQKSSQAPKLLFHYYDKDFNNEADTPDNFQSRRPNTSFCFLDIRSPGLGDTAMYLCATSRGGTDEKLFFGSGTQLSVL.

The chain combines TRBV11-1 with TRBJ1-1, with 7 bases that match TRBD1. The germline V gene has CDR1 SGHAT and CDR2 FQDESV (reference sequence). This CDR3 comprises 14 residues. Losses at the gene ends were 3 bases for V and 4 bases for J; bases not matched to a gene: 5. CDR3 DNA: TGTGCCAGCAGCTTTACAGGGGCAGGCACTGAAGCTTTCTTT. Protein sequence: CASSFTGAGTEAFF.

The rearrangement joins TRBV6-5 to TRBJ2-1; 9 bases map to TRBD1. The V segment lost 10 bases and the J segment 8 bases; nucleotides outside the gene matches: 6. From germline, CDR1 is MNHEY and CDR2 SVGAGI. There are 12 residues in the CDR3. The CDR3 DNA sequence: TGTGCCACCCGGACAGGGGACCATGAGCAGTTCTTC. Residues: CATRTGDHEQFF.

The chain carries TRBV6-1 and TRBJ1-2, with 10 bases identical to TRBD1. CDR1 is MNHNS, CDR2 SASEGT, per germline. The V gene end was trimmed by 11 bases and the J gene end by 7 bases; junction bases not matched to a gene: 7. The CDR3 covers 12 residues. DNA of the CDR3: TGTGCCGGGAGACAGGGGGCTGGTGGCTACACCTTC. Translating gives CAGRQGAGGYTF.